These 5 T cell receptor beta chains came from one sample sequenced in a study of beta chain features in type 1 diabetes. TCRB transcripts that were expressed got sequenced, as all of the isolated RNA had been reverse transcribed. The method was immunoSEQ multiplex PCR; TCRdb's version includes in-frame clones alone and lacks a portion of them. The data show 900,000 or so clones, roughly 15% seen once. The sequenced material came from naive CD4+ T cells from blood. The receptor set was obtained from a woman under 30 in good health.

The CDR3 DNA sequence: TGCGCCAGCAGCCCAGCCCAGGCCGTGGGATCCTACAATGAGCAGTTCTTC. Protein sequence: CASSPAQAVGSYNEQFF. The gene calls are TRBV5-1 and TRBJ2-1; D is uncertain. Germline V gene sequence: CDR1 SGHRS, CDR2 YFSETQ. The germline V and J ends were trimmed by 4 bases and 1 base, with 18 bases remaining between them. The CDR3 has 17 amino acids.

A few counts support this clone. This specimen includes other DNA sequences encoding the same CDR3. The chain uses TRBV19 and TRBJ2-1; D not resolved. There are 13 residues in the CDR3. Germline V gene data show CDR1 as LNHDA and CDR2 as SQIVND (reference sequence). V lost 1 base and J 3 bases, leaving 4 bases between the germline ends. The CDR3 coding sequence is TGTGCCAGTAGTATAGGGCGCTACAATGAGCAGTTCTTC. Protein: CASSIGRYNEQFF. The whole variable domain, filled in from reference TRBV19 and TRBJ2-1, reads DGGITQSPKYLFRKEGQNVTLSCEQNLNHDAMYWYRQDPGQGLRLIYYSQIVNDFQKGDIAEGYSVSREKKESFPLTVTSAQKNPTAFYLCASSIGRYNEQFFGPGTRLTVL.

This clone was recorded a few times. Written as DNA, the CDR3 is TGTGCCAGCAGTTTATGGAGCAGAGAGGGGGGTACTCCCCCGGGAAAGACCCAGTACTTC. It is translated as CASSLWSREGGTPPGKTQYF. The rearrangement links TRBV27 to TRBJ2-5; possibly TRBD1 or TRBD2 for D (6 bases each). The V end was cut by 1 base, the J end by 6 bases, with 30 bases between. The germline V gene encodes CDR1 MNHEY and CDR2 SMNVEV (reference sequence). This CDR3 is 20 amino acids long.

Ten or more counts support this clone. Distinct nucleotide sequences in the sample also encode this CDR3. The V gene is TRBV2, the J gene TRBJ2-1; D gene unclear. The V gene lost 5 bases and the J gene lost 4 bases, with 3 bases spanning the gap. Germline CDR1 SNHLY, CDR2 FYNNEI. The CDR3 sequence is 11 residues long. Here the CDR3 reads CASSPYNEQFF. The CDR3 bases are TGTGCCAGCAGTCCATACAATGAGCAGTTCTTC. The variable domain in full, with the rest retrieved from reference TRBV2 and TRBJ2-1, is EPEVTQTPSHQVTQMGQEVILRCVPISNHLYFYWYRQILGQKVEFLVSFYNNEISEKSEIFDDQFSVERPDGSNFTLKIRSTKLEDSAMYFCASSPYNEQFFGPGTRLTVL.

The gene calls are TRBV21-1 and TRBJ2-5; the table's D call TRBD2 went unverified against the DNA. TRBV21-1 is marked as a pseudogene. CDR3 length equals 15 residues. The CDR3 here is CASSKTSGRGETQYF. The CDR3 nucleotides are TGTGCCAGCAGCAAAACTAGCGGGAGGGGAGAGACCCAGTACTTC.